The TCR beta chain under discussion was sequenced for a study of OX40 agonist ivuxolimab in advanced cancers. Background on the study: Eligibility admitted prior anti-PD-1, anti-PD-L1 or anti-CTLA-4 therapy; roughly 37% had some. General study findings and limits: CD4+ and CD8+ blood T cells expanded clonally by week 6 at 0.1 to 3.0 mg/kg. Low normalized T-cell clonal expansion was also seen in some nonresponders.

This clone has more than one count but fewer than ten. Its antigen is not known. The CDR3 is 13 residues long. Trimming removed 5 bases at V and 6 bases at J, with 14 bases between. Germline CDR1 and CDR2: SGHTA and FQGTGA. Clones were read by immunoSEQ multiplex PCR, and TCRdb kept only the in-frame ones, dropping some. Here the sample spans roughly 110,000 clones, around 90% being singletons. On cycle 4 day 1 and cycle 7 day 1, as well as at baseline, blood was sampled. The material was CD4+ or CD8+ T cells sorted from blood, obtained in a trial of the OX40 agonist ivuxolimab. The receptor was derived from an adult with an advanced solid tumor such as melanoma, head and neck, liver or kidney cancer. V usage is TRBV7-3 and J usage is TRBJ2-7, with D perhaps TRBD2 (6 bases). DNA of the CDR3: TGTGCCAGCAGCCGGGACTTTTCCGGCGAGCAGTACTTC. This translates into CASSRDFSGEQYF.